This TCR beta chain was sequenced in a study of blood T cells in healthy people across ages. Study-wide results and caveats: PBMCs left unsorted prevented a conclusive naive versus antigen-experienced comparison.

Comments on this clonotype: What it binds is unknown.

A J-beta primer mix and a sample-barcoded 5' primer were used in a second PCR of about 7 to 12 cycles. TCRdb processed the 5' RACE reads anew with MiXCR; each CDR3 protein has one entry. The data contain approximately 680,000 distinct CDR3 sequences, approximately 31% of them singletons. The CDR3 consists of 12 residues. Germline assignment: CDR1 GTSNPN and CDR2 SVGIG (reference sequence). Trimming removed 5 bases from V and 1 base from J, with 9 bases in between. Sequences were obtained from blood. The chain links TRBV30 to TRBJ2-7; a possible D gene is TRBD2 (7 bases). This clonotype was obtained from a woman aged 80 or over in good health. The CDR3 DNA sequence: TGTGCCTGGGCGGGGGCTTCCTACGAGCAGTACTTC. Its protein is CAWAGASYEQYF. Full variable domain (outside the CDR3, taken from reference TRBV30 and TRBJ2-7): SQTIHQWPATLVQPVGSPLSLECTVEGTSNPNLYWYRQAAGRGLQLLFYSVGIGQISSEVPQNLSASRPQDRQFILSSKKLLLSDSGFYLCAWAGASYEQYFGPGTRLTVT.